This T cell receptor beta chain was captured by sequencing in a study of technical replicates of blood from a few donors. This CDR3 region has 14 residues. V lost 4 bases and J lost 1; bases outside the gene matches: 3. Per the germline V gene, CDR1 is SGHTA and CDR2 is FQGTGA. Using immunoSEQ multiplex PCR, the repertoire was profiled, and TCRdb retains in-frame clones only, with some absent. This sample has 68,000 or so clones, with approximately 93% found just once. This receptor was obtained from a human donor in good health. Some clones in this sample may be carry-over from other donors' samples. The chain is built from TRBV7-3 and TRBJ1-1, with TRBD1 matching over 7 bases. Sequencing was performed on PBMCs. CDR3 nucleotides: TGTGCCAGCAGCTCCAGGGGGAGGAACACTGAAGCTTTCTTT. It yields the protein CASSSRGRNTEAFF.